The 17 T cell receptor beta chains listed next were all sequenced from one sample in a study of patients and donors after allogeneic stem cell transplantation. One entry per CDR3 protein results from TCRdb running MiXCR on the RT-PCR reads. The data hold about 960,000 distinct CDR3 sequences, with 15% to 20% observed a single time. The specimen was blood, either unsorted or a sorted T cell fraction (not recorded which). Every receptor here comes from a human donor who was either an allogeneic HSCT recipient or a stem cell or donor lymphocyte infusion donor (not recorded which). It is not recorded whose cells these are; they may come from a transplant donor.

This chain links TRBV7-9 with TRBJ2-5; D uncertain. V was pared by 1 base and J by 7 bases, with 7 bases between. Germline loops: CDR1 SEHNR, CDR2 FQNEAQ (reference sequence). The CDR3 contains 12 residues. CDR3 coding DNA: TGTGCCAGCAGCTTAGAGGCCCGGACCCAGTACTTC. Protein: CASSLEARTQYF. Supplemented by reference TRBV7-9 and TRBJ2-5, the full variable domain reads DTGVSQNPRHKITKRGQNVTFRCDPISEHNRLYWYRQTLGQGPEFLTYFQNEAQLEKSRLLSDRFSAERPKGSFSTLEIQRTEQGDSAMYLCASSLEARTQYFGPGTRLLVL.

This chain joins TRBV12-3 or TRBV12-4 and TRBJ1-2; D is unclear. V shed 7 bases and J shed 5 bases, with 14 bases lying between them. This CDR3 is 13 amino acids long. In nucleotides, the CDR3 is TGTGCCAGCACCGCCTCCGGGCCGTATGGCTACACCTTC. Translating gives CASTASGPYGYTF.

The V gene is TRBV28, the J gene TRBJ2-5; D is tentatively TRBD1 or TRBD2 (5 bases each). The CDR3 sequence is 15 residues long. Germline lookup yields CDR1 MDHEN and CDR2 SYDVKM. The V and J ends lost 3 bases and 4 bases respectively, with 15 bases between them. The CDR3 bases are TGTGCCAGCAGTTTCAGAGGGGCTCTAGGAGAGACCCAGTACTTC. Translated: CASSFRGALGETQYF.

This clonotype was observed a few times. The CDR3 here is CASSSGQGTHTQYF. The CDR3 coding sequence is TGTGCCAGCAGCTCGGGACAGGGGACTCATACGCAGTATTTT. The genes are TRBV5-5 and TRBJ2-3; TRBD1 matches 10 bases. The V and J ends lost 3 bases and 7 bases, in that order; junction bases with no gene match: 5. This CDR3 contains 14 residues. Germline V gene lookup returns CDR1 SGHKS and CDR2 YYEKEE (reference sequence). The full variable domain, completed using reference TRBV5-5 and TRBJ2-3, is DAGVTQSPTHLIKTRGQQVTLRCSPISGHKSVSWYQQVLGQGPQFIFQYYEKEERGRGNFPDRFSARQFPNYSSELNVNALLLGDSALYLCASSSGQGTHTQYFGPGTRLTVL.

This clonotype was seen a handful of times. The V call is TRBV7-9, the J call TRBJ1-1; D is possibly TRBD1 (5 bases). The CDR3 covers 16 residues. V was trimmed by 5 bases and J by 3 bases, leaving 19 bases between them. Germline V gives CDR1 SEHNR, CDR2 FQNEAQ (reference sequence). CDR3 protein: CASSQGPGGGDTEAFF. The CDR3 bases are TGTGCCAGCAGCCAGGGCCCTGGGGGGGGAGACACTGAAGCTTTCTTT.

This clonotype was seen more than once but under ten times. The chain carries TRBV6-4 and TRBJ1-1; D possibly corresponds to TRBD1 (5 bases). CDR1 is MRHNA, CDR2 SNTAGT, per germline. The CDR3 consists of 14 residues. The V gene lost 2 bases and the J gene lost 1 base, with 8 bases spanning the gap. The chain's CDR3 is CASSDHRPNTEAFF. In nucleotides, the CDR3 is TGTGCCAGCAGTGACCACAGGCCGAACACTGAAGCTTTCTTT.

Regarding this clonotype: A read error may be the cause here, since a much bigger clone is one base away. The CDR3 end shows no conserved phenylalanine or tryptophan, and so a read error is likely. The chain employs TRBV5-1 and TRBJ2-4; no firm D call. The CDR3 has 13 residues. Germline V gives CDR1 SGHRS, CDR2 YFSETQ. The CDR3 reads CASRLGSLNIQYS. CDR3 DNA sequence: TGCGCCAGCAGATTGGGCAGCCTAAACATTCAGTACTCC.

V and J are TRBV7-9 and TRBJ2-7; D is unresolved. With 1 base removed from V and 6 bases from J, the gap between germline ends came to 16 bases. CDR1 is SEHNR and CDR2 is FQNEAQ in the germline V gene (reference sequence). This CDR3 comprises 15 residues. The chain's CDR3 is CASSLVATEWGEQYF. The CDR3 bases are TGTGCCAGCAGCTTAGTGGCGACGGAGTGGGGCGAGCAGTACTTC.

The chain uses TRBV6-2 or TRBV6-3 and TRBJ2-1; 14 nucleotides line up with TRBD2. Trimming took 6 bases from V and 8 from J; bases not matched to a gene: 6. The germline CDR1 and CDR2 sequences are MNHEY and SVGEGT. The CDR3 extends over 15 amino acids. CDR3 bases: TGTGCCAGCAGCGTCCCGGGACTAGCGGGAGATGAGCAGTTCTTC. Translating it yields CASSVPGLAGDEQFF.

This clonotype was seen a few times. This chain links TRBV20-1 with TRBJ2-5; perhaps TRBD2 as D (5 bases). This CDR3 has 15 amino acids. CDR1 is DFQATT, CDR2 SNEGSKA, per germline (reference sequence). V was trimmed by 0 bases and J by 1 base, leaving 12 bases between them. The CDR3 sequence: CSARDFAGIQETQYF. The CDR3, as DNA: TGCAGTGCTAGAGATTTCGCGGGCATCCAAGAGACCCAGTACTTC.

This chain joins TRBV4-2 and TRBJ2-4; D is undetermined. The V end was cut by 0 bases, the J end by 5 bases, with 11 bases between. Germline V gene sequence: CDR1 LGHNA, CDR2 YNFKEQ. The CDR3 totals 15 residues. In DNA form, the CDR3 reads TGTGCCAGCAGCCAAGATGCGTCCCTCCAAAACATTCAGTACTTC. Its translation: CASSQDASLQNIQYF.

This rearrangement joins TRBV20-1 to TRBJ2-7; D unclear. The CDR3 loop spans 12 amino acids. Germline V gene data show CDR1 as DFQATT and CDR2 as SNEGSKA (reference sequence). The V end was cut by 3 bases, the J end by 2 bases, with 8 bases between. In DNA form, the CDR3 reads TGCAGTGCTAGCTTCAGACCCTACGAGCAGTACTTC. This translates into CSASFRPYEQYF.

The chain carries TRBV7-6 and TRBJ2-5; possibly TRBD2 for D (6 bases). The germline V gene encodes CDR1 SGHVS and CDR2 FNYEAQ. The CDR3 is 15 residues long. Deletions cut 1 base from V and 5 bases from J, with 14 bases between. CDR3 DNA: TGTGCCAGCAGCTTAGGGGAGACTAGTTGGGAGACCCAGTACTTC. This encodes CASSLGETSWETQYF.

This clonotype was seen a handful of times. The chain links TRBV20-1 to TRBJ1-5; D gene unclear. Trimming took 3 bases from V and 0 from J, leaving 18 bases between them. The CDR3 is 17 amino acids. Germline values: CDR1 DFQATT, CDR2 SNEGSKA (reference sequence). The CDR3 loop is CSASRKGRPYSNQPQHF. For the CDR3, the DNA is TGCAGTGCTAGCCGAAAGGGCAGACCATATAGCAATCAGCCCCAGCATTTT.

This clonotype was counted between two and nine times. The chain uses TRBV20-1 and TRBJ2-7; 8 bases line up with TRBD2. CDR3 length: 15 amino acids. V dropped 6 bases and J dropped 3; count of bases not matched to a gene: 13. Germline V CDR1 and CDR2: DFQATT, SNEGSKA (reference sequence). This CDR3 reads CSARDRRGVNYEQYF. The CDR3 DNA reads TGCAGTGCCCGGGATAGGCGGGGGGTCAACTACGAGCAGTACTTC.

The chain employs TRBV11-2 and TRBJ2-5, with 10 nucleotides matching TRBD1. The ends lost 4 bases at V and 5 bases at J; junction bases unmatched: 13. The CDR3 contains 17 residues. CDR1 SGHAT and CDR2 FQNNGV come from the germline V gene. This chain's CDR3 is CASSSPYDRGRAETQYF. Here the CDR3 DNA reads TGTGCCAGCAGCTCGCCCTATGACAGGGGGCGCGCGGAGACCCAGTACTTC.

This rearrangement joins TRBV2 to TRBJ1-5; unclear D gene. The germline CDR1 and CDR2 sequences are SNHLY and FYNNEI. V was cut by 3 bases and J by 4 bases, with 13 bases left in between. This CDR3 is 15 amino acids long. CDR3: CASSDDSNRNQPQHF. DNA for the CDR3: TGTGCCAGCAGTGATGACTCGAACAGAAATCAGCCCCAGCATTTT.